Listed below are T cell receptor beta chains from one sample, sequenced in a study of PD-1 blockade in classical Hodgkin lymphoma. Sequenced by immunoSEQ multiplex PCR; TCRdb stores in-frame clones only, minus some. The data show 43,000 or so clones, 88% seen once. The sequencing used peripheral blood mononuclear cells (PBMCs), collected at baseline. The receptors here all came from a human donor with classical Hodgkin lymphoma. The CDR3 runs from the conserved cysteine through the conserved F or W. Each record gives: V gene, D gene, J gene, clone size, CDR3 protein, CDR3 DNA. A D gene is named only where the DNA matches it firmly. The size field is filled for only some rows; it gives once, few, many or a size class.

TRBV7-8,.,TRBJ2-6,.,CASSYRPVSNVLTF,TGTGCCAGCAGCTACCGACCCGTAAGTAACGTCCTGACTTTC
TRBV6-5,.,TRBJ2-2,.,CASSYTAANTGELFF,TGTGCCAGCAGTTACACGGCTGCGAACACCGGGGAGCTGTTTTTT
TRBV6-1,TRBD1,TRBJ1-4,.,CASSRQGANEKLFF,TGTGCCAGCAGTCGACAGGGGGCTAATGAAAAACTGTTTTTT
TRBV29-1,.,TRBJ2-3,.,CSVCGLGSTDTQYF,TGCAGCGTTTGTGGGTTAGGAAGCACAGATACGCAGTATTTT
TRBV7-8,.,TRBJ2-7,.,CASSQTAGVSSYEQYF,TGTGCCAGCAGCCAAACCGCAGGGGTCTCCTCCTACGAGCAGTACTTC
TRBV27,.,TRBJ2-1,.,CASSPRAGLHNEQFF,TGTGCCAGCAGTCCCCGGGCGGGCCTCCACAATGAGCAGTTCTTC
TRBV5-4,TRBD1,TRBJ1-5,few,CASSSDRANQPQHF,TGTGCCAGCAGCTCGGACAGGGCGAATCAGCCCCAGCATTTT
TRBV9,.,TRBJ1-3,.,CASSPRGDLSGNTIYF,TGTGCCAGCAGCCCCCGGGGGGACCTCTCTGGAAACACCATATATTTT
TRBV29-1,TRBD2,TRBJ2-2,.,CSVAIAGGVTGELFF,TGCAGCGTTGCGATAGCGGGAGGAGTCACCGGGGAGCTGTTTTTT
TRBV27,.,TRBJ2-7,.,CASSLAPTGTYEQYF,TGTGCCAGCAGCCTGGCCCCGACAGGTACCTACGAGCAGTACTTC
TRBV25-1,.,TRBJ2-5,.,CASSSGRETQYF,TGTGCCAGCAGTTCGGGACGGGAGACCCAGTACTTC
TRBV27,TRBD2,TRBJ2-5,.,CASSPPRLAGGLGETQYF,TGTGCCAGCAGTCCACCCAGGCTTGCGGGGGGGCTAGGGGAGACCCAGTACTTC
TRBV7-7,TRBD1,TRBJ2-3,.,CASSVGQGTDTQYF,TGTGCTAGCAGTGTGGGACAGGGGACAGATACGCAGTATTTT
TRBV5-6,TRBD1,TRBJ1-2,.,CASSLVGQGWNYGYTF,TGTGCCAGCAGCTTGGTGGGACAGGGATGGAACTATGGCTACACCTTC
TRBV5-6,.,TRBJ2-1,.,CASSVPGTANNEQFF,TGTGCCAGCAGCGTTCCCGGGACGGCAAACAATGAGCAGTTCTTC
TRBV28,.,TRBJ1-5,.,CASSPNPVWEGRGPQHF,TGTGCCAGCAGTCCGAACCCAGTCTGGGAGGGCCGGGGGCCCCAGCATTTT
TRBV27,TRBD2,TRBJ2-7,.,CASSRLAGHHEQYF,TGTGCCAGCAGTCGACTAGCGGGACACCACGAGCAGTACTTC
TRBV6-1,TRBD2,TRBJ2-1,.,CASSESAGVYNEQFF,TGTGCCAGCAGTGAAAGCGCGGGAGTGTACAATGAGCAGTTCTTC
TRBV7-6,TRBD2,TRBJ2-1,.,CASSLVAGDNEQFF,TGTGCCAGCAGCTTAGTTGCGGGAGACAATGAGCAGTTCTTC
TRBV6-1,TRBD1,TRBJ1-5,.,CASSVGPLRTGRQPQHF,TGTGCCAGCAGTGTCGGCCCCCTAAGGACAGGGAGGCAGCCCCAGCATTTT
TRBV6-4,.,TRBJ1-1,once,CASSESGYTEAFF,TGTGCCAGCAGTGAATCCGGATACACTGAAGCTTTCTTT
TRBV10-3,.,TRBJ1-4,.,CAIRAGHDNEKLFF,TGTGCCATCAGGGCAGGACACGATAATGAAAAACTGTTTTTT
TRBV6-4,TRBD2,TRBJ2-1,.,CASSDLAGGPSGEQFF,TGTGCCAGCAGTGACTTGGCGGGAGGGCCATCCGGTGAGCAGTTCTTC
TRBV7-9,.,TRBJ2-5,.,CASSLEGARVGTQYF,TGTGCCAGCAGCTTAGAAGGCGCGAGGGTGGGGACCCAGTACTTC
TRBV4-3,.,TRBJ2-7,.,CASSQDRLTRDEQYF,TGCGCCAGCAGCCAAGATCGCCTGACTCGAGACGAGCAGTACTTC
TRBV28,.,TRBJ1-1,.,CASSPGQRNTEAFF,TGTGCCAGCAGCCCCGGACAGAGGAACACTGAAGCTTTCTTT
TRBV10-3,TRBD1,TRBJ1-3,.,CAISDVFDRGSGNTIYF,TGTGCCATCAGTGACGTTTTTGACAGGGGGTCCGGAAACACCATATATTTT
TRBV4-1,.,TRBJ2-1,.,CASRAGHGSYNEQFF,TGCGCCAGCAGGGCTGGACACGGCTCCTACAATGAGCAGTTCTTC
TRBV11-2,TRBD2,TRBJ2-7,.,CASSLWTSGGYEQYF,TGTGCCAGCAGCTTATGGACTAGCGGGGGATACGAGCAGTACTTC
TRBV28,.,TRBJ1-3,once,CASSLPGGGNTIYF,TGTGCCAGCAGCCTCCCCGGGGGAGGAAACACCATATATTTT
TRBV27,.,TRBJ1-1,.,CASSMGTKTEAFF,TGTGCCAGCAGTATGGGGACAAAAACTGAAGCTTTCTTT